A single sample is the source of the 10 T cell receptor beta chains below, sequenced in a study of blood T cell repertoires in COVID-19. Clones were read by immunoSEQ multiplex PCR, and TCRdb kept only the in-frame ones, dropping some. This table has approximately 260,000 clones, around 87% appearing once. Input material: peripheral blood. These receptors all stem from a man between 18 and 29 years old with active or convalescent COVID-19.

The V and J genes are TRBV7-9 and TRBJ1-2; D gene unclear. V was cut by 7 bases and J by 0 bases, with 9 bases left in between. The CDR3 is 13 amino acids. CDR1 is SEHNR and CDR2 is FQNEAQ in the germline V gene (reference sequence). CDR3 residues: CASIRGANYGYTF. The CDR3 DNA is TGTGCCAGCATCCGAGGAGCTAACTATGGCTACACCTTC.

The rearrangement links TRBV30 to TRBJ1-2, with D perhaps matching TRBD1 (5 bases). V was clipped by 4 bases and J by 4 bases, with 10 bases between them. Looked up from germline, CDR1 is GTSNPN and CDR2 is SVGIG (reference sequence). CDR3 length: 12 residues. The CDR3 DNA reads TGTGCCTGGAAGGGGATCCTCTATGGCTACACCTTC. Translated, it gives CAWKGILYGYTF.

The V call is TRBV18, the J call TRBJ2-5; weak D call: TRBD2 (5 bases). CDR3 size: 15 residues. Germline values: CDR1 KGHSH, CDR2 LQKENI. V gave up 3 bases and J gave up 5 bases, with 16 bases separating them. In DNA, the CDR3 is TGTGCCAGCTCACCCAGCGAGAGGGCCCTGGAGACCCAGTACTTC. It translates to CASSPSERALETQYF.

This clone was recorded a few times. This chain connects TRBV3-1 (or the pseudogene TRBV3-2) to TRBJ2-1; 11 nucleotides align to TRBD2. CDR1 and CDR2 from the germline V gene are LGHDT and YNNKEL (reference sequence). V shed 1 base and J 8 bases; nucleotides not matched to a gene: 4. This CDR3 spans 15 amino acids. DNA of the CDR3: TGTGCCAGCAGCCAAGCACTAGCGGGAGTTGATGAGCAGTTCTTC. Its protein product is CASSQALAGVDEQFF.

This clone was recorded once. This sequence joins TRBV14 and TRBJ1-4, with D perhaps TRBD1 (5 bases). Trimming pared 6 bases from V and 8 bases from J, leaving 25 bases between. Germline lookup yields CDR1 SGHDN and CDR2 FVKESK. The CDR3 runs 17 residues. CDR3: CASSPDKEGFRSEKLFF. The CDR3 DNA follows: TGTGCCAGCAGTCCAGACAAGGAGGGGTTTCGGAGCGAAAAACTGTTTTTT.

V gene TRBV6-5 combines with J gene TRBJ2-1; 7 bases are shared with TRBD1. Losses at the gene ends were 0 bases for V and 3 bases for J; bases not matched to a gene: 2. The germline CDR1 and CDR2 sequences are MNHEY and SVGAGI. The CDR3 consists of 15 residues. The CDR3 protein is CASSYSGTVYNEQFF. The CDR3 DNA reads TGTGCCAGCAGTTACTCAGGGACAGTCTACAATGAGCAGTTCTTC.

This chain joins TRBV7-6 and TRBJ2-2; 8 bases agree with TRBD1. From germline, CDR1 is SGHVS and CDR2 FNYEAQ. The CDR3 covers 15 residues. V was clipped by 6 bases and J by 4 bases; unmatched bases: 7. The CDR3 nucleotides are TGTGCCAGCAGACAAGACAGGGGCCCCACCGGGGAGCTGTTTTTT. It specifies CASRQDRGPTGELFF.

The chain uses TRBV7-3 and TRBJ1-1; D not certain. The V end was cut by 2 bases, the J end by 2 bases, with 9 bases between. The CDR3 consists of 14 residues. Germline V gene data show CDR1 as SGHTA and CDR2 as FQGTGA. CDR3 sequence (DNA): TGTGCCAGCAGCTTACATAACTCCAACACTGAAGCTTTCTTT. This gives the protein CASSLHNSNTEAFF.

The chain couples TRBV4-1 to TRBJ1-3; no firm D call. The CDR3 totals 17 residues. V lost 3 bases to trimming and J lost 0 bases, with 15 bases between them. Germline V gives CDR1 MGHRA, CDR2 YSYEKL. CDR3 sequence: CASSQPREERSGNTIYF. The CDR3 DNA follows: TGCGCCAGCAGCCAGCCTCGCGAGGAACGCTCTGGAAACACCATATATTTT.

This sequence joins TRBV6-6 and TRBJ2-3; TRBD1 aligns across 8 bases. V gave up 2 bases and J gave up 3 bases; unmatched junction bases: 4. The germline V gene has CDR1 MNHNY and CDR2 SVGAGI (reference sequence). This CDR3 contains 15 residues. In DNA form, the CDR3 reads TGTGCCAGCAGTTACGCCAGGGGGCAAACAGATACGCAGTATTTT. It specifies CASSYARGQTDTQYF.